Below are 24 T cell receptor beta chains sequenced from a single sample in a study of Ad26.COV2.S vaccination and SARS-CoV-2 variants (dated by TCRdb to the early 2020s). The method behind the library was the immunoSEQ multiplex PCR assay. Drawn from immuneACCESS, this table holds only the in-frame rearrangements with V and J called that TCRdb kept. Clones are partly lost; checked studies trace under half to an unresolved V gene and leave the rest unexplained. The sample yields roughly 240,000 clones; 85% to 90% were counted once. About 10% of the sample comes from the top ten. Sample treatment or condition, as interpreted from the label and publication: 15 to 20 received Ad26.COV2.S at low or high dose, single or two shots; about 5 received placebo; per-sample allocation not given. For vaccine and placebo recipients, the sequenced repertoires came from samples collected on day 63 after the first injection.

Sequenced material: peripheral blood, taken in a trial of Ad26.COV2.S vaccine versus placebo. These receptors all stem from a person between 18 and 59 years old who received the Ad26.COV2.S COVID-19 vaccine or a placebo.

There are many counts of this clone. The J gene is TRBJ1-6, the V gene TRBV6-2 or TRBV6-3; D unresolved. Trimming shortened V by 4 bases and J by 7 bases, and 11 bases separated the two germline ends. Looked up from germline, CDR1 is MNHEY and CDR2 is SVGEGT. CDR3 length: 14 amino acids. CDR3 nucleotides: TGTGCCAGCAGTTCCGGACGGGGAAATTCACCCCTCCACTTT. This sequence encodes CASSSGRGNSPLHF.

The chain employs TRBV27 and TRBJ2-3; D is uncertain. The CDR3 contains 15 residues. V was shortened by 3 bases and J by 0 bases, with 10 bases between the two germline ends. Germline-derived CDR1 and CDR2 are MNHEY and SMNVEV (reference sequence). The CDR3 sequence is CASSFVPPSTDTQYF. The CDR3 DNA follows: TGTGCCAGCAGTTTCGTGCCCCCAAGCACAGATACGCAGTATTTT.

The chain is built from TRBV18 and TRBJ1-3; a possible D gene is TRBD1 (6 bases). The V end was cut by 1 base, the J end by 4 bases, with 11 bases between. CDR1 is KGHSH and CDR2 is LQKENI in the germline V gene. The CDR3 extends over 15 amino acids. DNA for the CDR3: TGTGCCAGCTCACCACATAGGGGGTCCGGAAACACCATATATTTT. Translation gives CASSPHRGSGNTIYF.

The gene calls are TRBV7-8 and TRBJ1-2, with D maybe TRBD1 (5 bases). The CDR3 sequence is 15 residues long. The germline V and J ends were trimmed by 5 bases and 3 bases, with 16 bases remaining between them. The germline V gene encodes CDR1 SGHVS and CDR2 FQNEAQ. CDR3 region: CASSDPGSPHYGYTF. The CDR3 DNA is TGTGCCAGCAGCGACCCAGGGAGCCCTCACTATGGCTACACCTTC.

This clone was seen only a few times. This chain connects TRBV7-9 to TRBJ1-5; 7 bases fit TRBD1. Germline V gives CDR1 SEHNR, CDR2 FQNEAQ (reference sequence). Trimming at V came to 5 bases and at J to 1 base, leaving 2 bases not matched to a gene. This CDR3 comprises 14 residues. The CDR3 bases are TGTGCCAGCAGCCTACAGGGGAGCAATCAGCCCCAGCATTTT. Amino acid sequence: CASSLQGSNQPQHF.

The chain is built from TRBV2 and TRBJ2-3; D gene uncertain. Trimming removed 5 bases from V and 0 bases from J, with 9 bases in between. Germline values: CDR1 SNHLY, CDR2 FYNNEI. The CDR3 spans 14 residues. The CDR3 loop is CASSRITSTDTQYF. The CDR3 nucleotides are TGTGCCAGCAGTCGTATCACTAGCACAGATACGCAGTATTTT.

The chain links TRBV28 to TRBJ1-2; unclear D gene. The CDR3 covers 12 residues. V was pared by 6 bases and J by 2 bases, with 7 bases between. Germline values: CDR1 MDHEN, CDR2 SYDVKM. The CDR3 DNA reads TGTGCCAGCAGGTCACAGAACTATGGCTACACCTTC. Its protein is CASRSQNYGYTF.

The CDR3, as DNA: TGTGCCAGTAGTATAAGGAAGTCCTCGGCGGATGAGCAGTTCTTC. This codes for CASSIRKSSADEQFF. The chain uses TRBV19 and TRBJ2-1; D is unclear. The germline CDR1 and CDR2 sequences are LNHDA and SQIVND (reference sequence). CDR3 length equals 15 residues. The germline V and J ends were trimmed by 2 bases and 8 bases, with 16 bases remaining between them.

This CDR3 is CASSFWGGGETQYF. The CDR3 DNA sequence: TGTGCCAGCAGCTTCTGGGGAGGTGGTGAGACCCAGTACTTC. The chain joins TRBV11-2 to TRBJ2-5; D might be TRBD2 (6 bases). The CDR3 consists of 14 residues. V was shortened by 3 bases and J by 5 bases, with 13 bases between the two germline ends. Germline CDR1 and CDR2: SGHAT and FQNNGV.

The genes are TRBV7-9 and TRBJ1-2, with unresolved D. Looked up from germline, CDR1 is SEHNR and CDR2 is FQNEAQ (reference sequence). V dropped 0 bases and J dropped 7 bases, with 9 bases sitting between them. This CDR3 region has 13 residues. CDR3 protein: CASSLAQISGYTF. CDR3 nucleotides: TGTGCCAGCAGCTTAGCGCAGATCAGTGGCTACACCTTC.

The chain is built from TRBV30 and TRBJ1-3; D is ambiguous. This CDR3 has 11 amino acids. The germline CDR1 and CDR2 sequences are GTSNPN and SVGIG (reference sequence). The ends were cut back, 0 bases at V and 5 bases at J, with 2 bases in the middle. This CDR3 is CAWSVRNTIYF. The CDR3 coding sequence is TGTGCCTGGAGTGTTAGAAACACCATATATTTT.

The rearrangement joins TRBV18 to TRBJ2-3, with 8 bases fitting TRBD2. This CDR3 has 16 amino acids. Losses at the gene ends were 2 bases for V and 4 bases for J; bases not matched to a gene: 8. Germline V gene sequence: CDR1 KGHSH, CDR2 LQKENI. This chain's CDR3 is CASSPIGTSSADTQYF. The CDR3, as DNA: TGTGCCAGCTCACCAATCGGGACTAGTTCCGCAGATACGCAGTATTTT.

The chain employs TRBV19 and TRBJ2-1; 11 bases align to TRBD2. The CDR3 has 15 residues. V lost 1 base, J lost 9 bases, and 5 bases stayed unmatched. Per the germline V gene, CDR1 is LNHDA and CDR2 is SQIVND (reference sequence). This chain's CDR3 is CASSIVAGGPGEQFF. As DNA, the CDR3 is TGTGCCAGTAGTATAGTAGCGGGAGGGCCGGGTGAGCAGTTCTTC. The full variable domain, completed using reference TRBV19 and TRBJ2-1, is DGGITQSPKYLFRKEGQNVTLSCEQNLNHDAMYWYRQDPGQGLRLIYYSQIVNDFQKGDIAEGYSVSREKKESFPLTVTSAQKNPTAFYLCASSIVAGGPGEQFFGPGTRLTVL.

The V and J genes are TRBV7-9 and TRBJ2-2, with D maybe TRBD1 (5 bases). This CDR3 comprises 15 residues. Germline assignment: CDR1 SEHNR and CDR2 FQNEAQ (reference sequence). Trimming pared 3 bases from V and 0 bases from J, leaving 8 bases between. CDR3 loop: CASSFGHTNTGELFF. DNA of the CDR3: TGTGCCAGCAGCTTCGGACACACGAACACCGGGGAGCTGTTTTTT.

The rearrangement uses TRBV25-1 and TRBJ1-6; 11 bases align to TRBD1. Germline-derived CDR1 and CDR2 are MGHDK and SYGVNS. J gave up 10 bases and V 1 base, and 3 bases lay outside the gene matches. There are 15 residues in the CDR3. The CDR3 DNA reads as TGTGCCAGCAGTGAATGGACAGGGGGCGAGTCACCCCTCCACTTT. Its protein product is CASSEWTGGESPLHF.

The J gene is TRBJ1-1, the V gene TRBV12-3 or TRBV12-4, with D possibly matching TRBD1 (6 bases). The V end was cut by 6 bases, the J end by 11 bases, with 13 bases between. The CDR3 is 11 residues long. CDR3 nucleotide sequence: TGTGCCAGCAGCCTGACAGGACGGGCTTTCTTT. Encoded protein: CASSLTGRAFF.

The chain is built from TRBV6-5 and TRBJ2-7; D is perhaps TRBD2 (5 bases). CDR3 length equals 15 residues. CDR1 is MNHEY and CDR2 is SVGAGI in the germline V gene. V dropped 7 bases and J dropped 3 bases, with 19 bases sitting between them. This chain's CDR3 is CASTEDFYELYEQYF. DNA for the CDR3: TGTGCCAGCACCGAGGACTTCTATGAACTCTACGAGCAGTACTTC.

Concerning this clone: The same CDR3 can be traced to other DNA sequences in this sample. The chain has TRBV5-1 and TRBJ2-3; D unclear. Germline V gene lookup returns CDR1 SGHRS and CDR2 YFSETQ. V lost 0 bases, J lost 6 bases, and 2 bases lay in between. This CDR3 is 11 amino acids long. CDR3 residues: CASSLADTQYF. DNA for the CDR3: TGCGCCAGCAGCTTGGCCGATACGCAGTATTTT.

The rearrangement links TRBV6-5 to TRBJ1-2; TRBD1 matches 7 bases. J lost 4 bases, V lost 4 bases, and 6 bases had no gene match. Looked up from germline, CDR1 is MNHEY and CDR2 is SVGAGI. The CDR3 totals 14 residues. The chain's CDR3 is CASSSPTGPYGYTF. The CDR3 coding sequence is TGTGCCAGCAGTTCTCCGACAGGGCCCTATGGCTACACCTTC.

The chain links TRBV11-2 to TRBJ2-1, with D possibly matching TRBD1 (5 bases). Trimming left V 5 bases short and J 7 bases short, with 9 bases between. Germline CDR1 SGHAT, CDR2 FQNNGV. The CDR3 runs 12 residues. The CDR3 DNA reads TGTGCCAGCAGCCCGACAGTAAATGAGCAGTTCTTC. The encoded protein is CASSPTVNEQFF.

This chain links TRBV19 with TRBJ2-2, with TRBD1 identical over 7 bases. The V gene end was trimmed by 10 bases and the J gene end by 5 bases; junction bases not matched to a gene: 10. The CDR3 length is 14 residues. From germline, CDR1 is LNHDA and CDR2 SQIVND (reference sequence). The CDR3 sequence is CATQSGTETGELFF. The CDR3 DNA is TGTGCCACCCAGTCCGGGACAGAGACCGGGGAGCTGTTTTTT.

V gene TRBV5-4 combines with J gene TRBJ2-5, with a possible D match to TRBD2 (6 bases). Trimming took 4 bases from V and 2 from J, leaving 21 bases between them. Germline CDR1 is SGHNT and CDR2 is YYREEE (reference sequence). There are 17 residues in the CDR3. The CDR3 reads CASSASPLVGLQETQYF. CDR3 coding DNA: TGTGCCAGCAGCGCGAGCCCGCTGGTGGGACTTCAAGAGACCCAGTACTTC.

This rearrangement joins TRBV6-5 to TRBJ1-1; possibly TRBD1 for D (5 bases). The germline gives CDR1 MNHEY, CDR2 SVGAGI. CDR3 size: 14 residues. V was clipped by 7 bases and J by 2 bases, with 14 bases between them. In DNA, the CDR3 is TGTGCCAGCACCTGGGGGAGAAGAAACACTGAAGCTTTCTTT. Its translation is CASTWGRRNTEAFF.

The DNA of the CDR3 is TGTGCCAGCAGTTTAGTGGGGCACGCAACTAATGAAAAACTGTTTTTT. Amino acid sequence: CASSLVGHATNEKLFF. This chain links TRBV28 with TRBJ1-4; possible D gene TRBD1, 5 bases. The CDR3 length is 16 residues. Per germline, CDR1 MDHEN and CDR2 SYDVKM. Trimming shortened V by 2 bases and J by 0 bases, and 10 bases separated the two germline ends.